The clone carrying this T cell receptor beta chain has just one count. The sample belongs to a study of blood T cell repertoires in COVID-19. Across the study: From T cells, B-cell-depleted T cells, or PBMCs came the material, which was cDNA or gDNA.

This CDR3 has 11 residues. Germline values: CDR1 DFQATT, CDR2 SNEGSKA (reference sequence). Between the trimmed V and J ends, which lost 6 bases and 2 bases, there was a span of 8 bases. TCRdb's table, derived via immunoSEQ multiplex PCR, lists solely in-frame clones and lacks some. The table shows about 44,000 clones, with more than 90% occurring only once. Input material: peripheral blood. This receptor was taken from a middle-aged man with COVID-19, enrolled during active disease. The chain uses TRBV20-1 and TRBJ2-7; no reliable D call. In DNA, the CDR3 is TGCAGTGCCCCAGATGCCTACGAGCAGTACTTC. Translated, it gives CSAPDAYEQYF.